These T cell receptor beta chains were read from a single sample in a study of T cells in Graves' hyperthyroidism and ophthalmopathy. From the multiplex PCR reads, TCRdb called clonotypes with MiXCR, one entry per CDR3 protein. The table lists approximately 370,000 distinct CDR3 sequences, about 18% of them singletons. Sequencing used blood. All receptors come from a woman aged 25 to 39 with Graves' hyperthyroidism that later progressed to Graves' ophthalmopathy. The CDR3 runs from the conserved cysteine through the conserved F or W. A D gene is named only where the DNA matches it firmly. Clone size is shown for a subset of rows, as once, few, many or a class of expanded clone.

clone size: NA
J gene: TRBJ1-3
D gene: NA
V gene: TRBV7-9
CDR3 DNA: TGTGCCAGCAGCTTAGGACGGGACGCCTATTTGTCCTCTGGAAACACCATATATTTT
CDR3 protein: CASSLGRDAYLSSGNTIYF

clone size: many
J gene: TRBJ2-3
D gene: TRBD2
V gene: TRBV12-3/TRBV12-4
CDR3 DNA: TGTGCCAGCAAGGCCCTAGCGGGAGCCGGCACAGATACGCAGTATTTT
CDR3 protein: CASKALAGAGTDTQYF

clone size: NA
J gene: TRBJ1-6
D gene: TRBD1
V gene: TRBV19
CDR3 DNA: TGTGCCAGTACCCGGACAGGGGTGAACAATTCACCCCTCCACTTT
CDR3 protein: CASTRTGVNNSPLHF

clone size: NA
J gene: TRBJ2-2
D gene: TRBD2
V gene: TRBV6-1
CDR3 DNA: TGTGCCAGCAGTGAAGCGGCGGGGGGGTTCGGGGAGCTGTTTTTT
CDR3 protein: CASSEAAGGFGELFF

clone size: many
J gene: TRBJ1-5
D gene: NA
V gene: TRBV20-1
CDR3 DNA: TGCAGTGCTAGTTTGGTCGAGGGCAGCAATCAGCCCCAGCATTTT
CDR3 protein: CSASLVEGSNQPQHF

clone size: many
J gene: TRBJ1-2
D gene: NA
V gene: TRBV28
CDR3 DNA: TGTGCCAGCAGTTTAGCCAGGGGTTATGGCTACACCTTC
CDR3 protein: CASSLARGYGYTF

clone size: many
J gene: TRBJ2-1
D gene: TRBD2
V gene: TRBV30
CDR3 DNA: TGTGCCTGGAGCCGGGGGGGCAACAATGAGCAGTTCTTC
CDR3 protein: CAWSRGGNNEQFF

clone size: once
J gene: TRBJ2-5
D gene: TRBD2
V gene: TRBV20-1
CDR3 DNA: TGCAGTGCTAGTCTCTGGGGGACTAGCGGGAGTTGGCGAGAGACCCAGTACTTC
CDR3 protein: CSASLWGTSGSWRETQYF

clone size: NA
J gene: TRBJ2-4
D gene: NA
V gene: TRBV30
CDR3 DNA: TGTGCCTGGAGTGTAGGGGTAGCCAAAAACATTCAGTACTTC
CDR3 protein: CAWSVGVAKNIQYF

clone size: many
J gene: TRBJ1-4
D gene: NA
V gene: TRBV7-8
CDR3 DNA: TGTGCCAGCAGCTTATACTGGACAGCGAGTAAGGAAAAACTGTTTTTT
CDR3 protein: CASSLYWTASKEKLFF

clone size: NA
J gene: TRBJ1-2
D gene: TRBD1
V gene: TRBV5-1
CDR3 DNA: TGCGCCAGCAGCTGGAGACAGGGGGCGTTGAGTGGCTACACCTTC
CDR3 protein: CASSWRQGALSGYTF

clone size: once
J gene: TRBJ2-2
D gene: TRBD2
V gene: TRBV12-5
CDR3 DNA: TGTGCTAGTGGTTTTGAGCCGGGACTAGCGTCGAACACCGGGGAGCTGTTTTTT
CDR3 protein: CASGFEPGLASNTGELFF

clone size: few
J gene: TRBJ1-2
D gene: TRBD1
V gene: TRBV29-1
CDR3 DNA: TGCAGCGTTGACTCCGACAGGGAGATTAACTATGGCTACACCTTC
CDR3 protein: CSVDSDREINYGYTF

clone size: many
J gene: TRBJ1-1
D gene: NA
V gene: TRBV5-6
CDR3 DNA: TGTGCCAGCTATCGAGGGGGGGTGAACACTGAAGCTTTCTTT
CDR3 protein: CASYRGGVNTEAFF

clone size: few
J gene: TRBJ1-2
D gene: TRBD1
V gene: TRBV28
CDR3 DNA: TGTGCCAGCAGTGTCCGGACAGGCCCCGCGGGTGGCTACACCTTC
CDR3 protein: CASSVRTGPAGGYTF

clone size: many
J gene: TRBJ2-5
D gene: NA
V gene: TRBV19
CDR3 DNA: TGTGCCAGTAGCCCGGTAATTAGGGTGGGAGAGACCCAGTACTTC
CDR3 protein: CASSPVIRVGETQYF

clone size: many
J gene: TRBJ2-1
D gene: TRBD2
V gene: TRBV19
CDR3 DNA: TGTGCCAGTCGGGCTAGCGGGGACAATGAGCAGTTCTTC
CDR3 protein: CASRASGDNEQFF

clone size: many
J gene: TRBJ2-6
D gene: NA
V gene: TRBV7-6
CDR3 DNA: TGTGCCAGCAGCTTGGGGGCCCCTGGGGCCAACGTCCTGACTTTC
CDR3 protein: CASSLGAPGANVLTF

clone size: many
J gene: TRBJ1-1
D gene: NA
V gene: TRBV28
CDR3 DNA: TGTGCCAGCAGTTTAATAGGGGCGGTCACTGAAGCTTTCTTT
CDR3 protein: CASSLIGAVTEAFF

clone size: once
J gene: TRBJ2-3
D gene: TRBD2
V gene: TRBV6-4
CDR3 DNA: TGTGCCAGCAGTGACGGGACTAGCGGCTCAGATACGCAGTATTTT
CDR3 protein: CASSDGTSGSDTQYF

clone size: NA
J gene: TRBJ2-5
D gene: NA
V gene: TRBV7-8
CDR3 DNA: TGTGCCAGCAGCTTAGTAAGTCTTGGAGAGACCCAGTACTTC
CDR3 protein: CASSLVSLGETQYF

clone size: NA
J gene: TRBJ1-1
D gene: NA
V gene: TRBV24-1
CDR3 DNA: TGTGCCACCGCTCCTTACAGCGGCACTGAAGCTTTCTTT
CDR3 protein: CATAPYSGTEAFF

clone size: few
J gene: TRBJ2-3
D gene: TRBD1
V gene: TRBV20-1
CDR3 DNA: TGCAGTGCTCCGGGACAGGGGTTTACAGATACGCAGTATTTT
CDR3 protein: CSAPGQGFTDTQYF

clone size: many
J gene: TRBJ2-5
D gene: NA
V gene: TRBV4-2
CDR3 DNA: TGTGCCAGCAGCCAAGCTTTTCGAGGAAACCAAGAGACCCAGTACTTC
CDR3 protein: CASSQAFRGNQETQYF

clone size: few
J gene: TRBJ2-1
D gene: TRBD1
V gene: TRBV5-1
CDR3 DNA: TGTGCCAGCAGCTTGGGACAGGGTATTTTCAATGAGCAGTTCTTC
CDR3 protein: CASSLGQGIFNEQFF

clone size: few
J gene: TRBJ2-7
D gene: NA
V gene: TRBV4-2
CDR3 DNA: TGTGCCAGCAGCCCCCGGGACAAGGTTTACGAGCAGTACTTC
CDR3 protein: CASSPRDKVYEQYF

clone size: many
J gene: TRBJ2-1
D gene: NA
V gene: TRBV5-1
CDR3 DNA: TGCGCCAGCAGCAGTAGCCTGGTCAATGAGCAGTTCTTC
CDR3 protein: CASSSSLVNEQFF

clone size: NA
J gene: TRBJ2-1
D gene: TRBD2
V gene: TRBV4-1
CDR3 DNA: TGCGCCAGCAGCCATCCGGGACTAGCGGTAACGAGCTCCTACAATGAGCAGTTCTTC
CDR3 protein: CASSHPGLAVTSSYNEQFF

clone size: many
J gene: TRBJ2-3
D gene: TRBD2
V gene: TRBV25-1
CDR3 DNA: TGTGCCAGCAGTGAATCCGCTAGCGGTAGCACAGATACGCAGTATTTT
CDR3 protein: CASSESASGSTDTQYF

clone size: many
J gene: TRBJ2-7
D gene: NA
V gene: TRBV7-2
CDR3 DNA: TGTGCCAGCAGCTTAGCGCCGGCCACCTACGAGCAGTACTTC
CDR3 protein: CASSLAPATYEQYF

clone size: NA
J gene: TRBJ2-1
D gene: NA
V gene: TRBV7-2
CDR3 DNA: TGTGCCAGCAGCCCCAGGGCCGGTGAGCAGTTCTTC
CDR3 protein: CASSPRAGEQFF

clone size: many
J gene: TRBJ1-6
D gene: NA
V gene: TRBV28
CDR3 DNA: TGTGCCAGCAGTTTCCCACAGGGAAGGTCACCCCTCCACTTT
CDR3 protein: CASSFPQGRSPLHF